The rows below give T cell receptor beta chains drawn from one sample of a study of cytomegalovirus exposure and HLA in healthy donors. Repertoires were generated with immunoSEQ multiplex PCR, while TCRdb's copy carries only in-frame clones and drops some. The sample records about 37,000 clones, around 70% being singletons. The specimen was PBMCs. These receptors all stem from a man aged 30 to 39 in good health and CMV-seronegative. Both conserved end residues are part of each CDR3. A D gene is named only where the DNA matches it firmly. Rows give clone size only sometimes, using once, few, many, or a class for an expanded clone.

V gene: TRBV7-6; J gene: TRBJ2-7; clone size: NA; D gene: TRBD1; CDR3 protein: CASSLAQGTDQYF; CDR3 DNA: TGTGCCAGCAGCCTAGCACAGGGGACCGACCAGTACTTC
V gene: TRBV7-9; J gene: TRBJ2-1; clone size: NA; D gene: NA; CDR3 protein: CASGSTGPNEQFF; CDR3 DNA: TGTGCCAGCGGTTCGACGGGTCCCAATGAGCAGTTCTTC
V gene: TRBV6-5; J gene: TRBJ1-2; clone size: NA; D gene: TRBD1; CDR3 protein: CASTDRVGYPF; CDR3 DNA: TGTGCCAGCACGGACAGGGTCGGCTACCCCTTC
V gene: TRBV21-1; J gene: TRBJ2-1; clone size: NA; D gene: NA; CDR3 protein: CASRRTAASGGNEQFF; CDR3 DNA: TGTGCCAGCAGACGAACGGCGGCTAGCGGGGGCAATGAGCAGTTCTTC
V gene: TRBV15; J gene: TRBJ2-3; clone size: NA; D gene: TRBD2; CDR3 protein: CATSRGLAGGRSTDTQYF; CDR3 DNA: TGTGCCACCAGCAGAGGACTAGCGGGGGGCCGAAGCACAGATACGCAGTATTTT
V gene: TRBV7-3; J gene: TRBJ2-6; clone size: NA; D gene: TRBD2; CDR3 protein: CASSLRGGPGLSGANVLTF; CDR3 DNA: TGTGCCAGCAGCTTACGGGGGGGGCCCGGACTCTCTGGGGCCAACGTCCTGACTTTC
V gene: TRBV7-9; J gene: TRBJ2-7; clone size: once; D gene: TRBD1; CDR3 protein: CASREPGQGGEQYF; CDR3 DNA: TGTGCCAGCAGGGAACCGGGACAGGGAGGCGAGCAGTACTTC
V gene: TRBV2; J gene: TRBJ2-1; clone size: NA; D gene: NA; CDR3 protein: CASSEARGYYNEQFF; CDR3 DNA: TGTGCCAGCAGTGAAGCTAGGGGCTATTACAATGAGCAGTTCTTC
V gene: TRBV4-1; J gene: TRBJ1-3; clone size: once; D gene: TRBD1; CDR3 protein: CASSRDRGYGNTIYF; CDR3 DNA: TGCGCCAGCAGCCGGGACAGGGGGTATGGAAACACCATATATTTT
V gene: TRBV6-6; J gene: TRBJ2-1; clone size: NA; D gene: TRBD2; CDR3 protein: CASRLTSGGGGEQFF; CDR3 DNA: TGTGCCAGCAGACTCACTAGCGGGGGCGGGGGAGAGCAGTTCTTC
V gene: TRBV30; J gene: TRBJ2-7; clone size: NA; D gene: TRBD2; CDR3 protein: CAWGTSGRTYEQYF; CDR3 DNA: TGTGCCTGGGGTACTAGCGGGAGGACCTACGAGCAGTACTTC
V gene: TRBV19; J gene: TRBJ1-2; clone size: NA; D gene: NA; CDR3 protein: CASIGGHSGSLGYTF; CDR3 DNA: TGTGCCAGTATCGGTGGGCACTCGGGAAGTCTGGGCTACACCTTC
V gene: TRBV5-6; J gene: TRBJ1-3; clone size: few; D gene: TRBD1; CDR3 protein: CASSRDRGNTIYF; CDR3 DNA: TGTGCCAGCAGCAGGGACAGAGGAAACACCATATATTTT
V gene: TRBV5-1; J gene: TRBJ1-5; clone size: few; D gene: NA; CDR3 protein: CASSLAIDQPQHF; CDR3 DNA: TGCGCCAGCAGCTTGGCCATAGATCAGCCCCAGCATTTT
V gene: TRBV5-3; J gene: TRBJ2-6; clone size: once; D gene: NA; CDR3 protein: CARSLRMVGSVDSGANVLTF; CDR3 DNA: TGTGCCAGAAGCTTGCGTATGGTCGGGTCAGTCGACTCTGGGGCCAACGTCCTGACTTTC
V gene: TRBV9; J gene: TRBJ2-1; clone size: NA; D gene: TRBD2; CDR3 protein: CASSVMTSGVNEQFF; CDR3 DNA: TGTGCCAGCAGCGTAATGACTAGCGGGGTCAATGAGCAGTTCTTC
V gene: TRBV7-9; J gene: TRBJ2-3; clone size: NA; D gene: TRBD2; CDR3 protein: CSSKNSGAGGTDTQYF; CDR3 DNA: TGTTCCAGCAAGAATAGCGGAGCGGGAGGGACAGATACGCAGTATTTT
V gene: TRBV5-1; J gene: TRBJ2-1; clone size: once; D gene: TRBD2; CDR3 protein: CASSLGGGYNEQFF; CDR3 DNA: TGCGCCAGCAGCTTAGGCGGGGGCTACAATGAGCAGTTCTTC
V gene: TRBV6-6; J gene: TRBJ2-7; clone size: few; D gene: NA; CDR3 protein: CASSPQYEQYF; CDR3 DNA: TGTGCCAGCAGCCCACAATACGAGCAGTACTTC
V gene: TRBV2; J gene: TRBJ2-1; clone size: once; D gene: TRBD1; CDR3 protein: CASTGTGGDSYNEQFF; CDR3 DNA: TGTGCCAGCACTGGGACAGGGGGCGATTCCTACAATGAGCAGTTCTTC
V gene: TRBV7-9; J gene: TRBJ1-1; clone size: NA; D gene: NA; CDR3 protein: CASSLGRANTEAFF; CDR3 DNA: TGTGCCAGCAGCTTAGGCAGGGCGAACACTGAAGCTTTCTTT
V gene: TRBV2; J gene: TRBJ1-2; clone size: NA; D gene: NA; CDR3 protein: CASSEGAHTF; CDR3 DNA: TGTGCCAGCAGTGAGGGGGCCCACACCTTC
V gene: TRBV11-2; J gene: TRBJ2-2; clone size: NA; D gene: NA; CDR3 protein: CASTTSNTGELFF; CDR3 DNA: TGTGCCAGCACCACATCGAACACCGGGGAGCTGTTTTTT
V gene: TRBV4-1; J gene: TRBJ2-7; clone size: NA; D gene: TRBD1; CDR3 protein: CASSQTTGTDYEQYF; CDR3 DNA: TGCGCCAGCAGCCAGACGACCGGGACAGACTACGAGCAGTACTTC
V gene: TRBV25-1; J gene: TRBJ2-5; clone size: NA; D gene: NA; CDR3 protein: CASSGDDWRETQYF; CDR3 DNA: TGTGCCAGCAGTGGTGACGACTGGCGAGAGACCCAGTACTTC
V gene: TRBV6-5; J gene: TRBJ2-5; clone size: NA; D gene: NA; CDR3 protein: CASSYSTNKPTETQYF; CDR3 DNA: TGTGCCAGCAGTTACTCAACGAACAAACCCACCGAGACCCAGTACTTC
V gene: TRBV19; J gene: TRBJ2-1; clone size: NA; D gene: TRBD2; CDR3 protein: CASTHLAGIIVEQFF; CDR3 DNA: TGTGCCAGTACCCACCTAGCGGGGATTATCGTTGAGCAGTTCTTC
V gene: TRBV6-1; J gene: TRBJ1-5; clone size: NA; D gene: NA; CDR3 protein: CASSIVFNQPQHF; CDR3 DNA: TGTGCCAGCAGCATAGTATTCAATCAGCCCCAGCATTTT